This T cell receptor beta chain was identified in a study of PD-1 blockade in classical Hodgkin lymphoma. On the study more broadly: Intravenous delivery of nivolumab at 3 mg/kg to patients occurred every 2 weeks.

In the case of this clone: The antigen is unknown.

Sequencing used immunoSEQ multiplex PCR; TCRdb keeps in-frame clones, though not all of them. The sample comprises almost 100,000 clones, just under 95% of which are singletons, and 2.8% rests with the top ten. Brentuximab vedotin exposure varied among the patients, all of whom had relapsed after autologous stem cell transplantation. V lost 5 bases, J lost 10 bases, and 17 bases lay in between. CDR1 is MNHEY and CDR2 is SMNVEV in the germline V gene (reference sequence). The CDR3 has 14 residues. Study findings and constraints: The origin of the repertoire differences remains undefined, with disease activity or prior therapy as possible causes. Only CD4+ TCR diversity, not CD8+, had risen significantly by C4D1. Before treatment, TCR diversity in newly diagnosed patients was reportedly lower than in healthy donors.

This TCR derives from a human donor with classical Hodgkin lymphoma. The chain uses TRBV27 and TRBJ1-4, with D perhaps TRBD1 (5 bases). The material was peripheral blood mononuclear cells (PBMCs), obtained at baseline. The CDR3 spells CASSTLGDLRKLFF. DNA for the CDR3: TGTGCCAGCAGTACTCTGGGGGACTTGCGAAAACTGTTTTTT.